Given below is one TCR beta chain in context. Original methodology: Reference gene primer amplification gave estimated nucleated cell counts. TCRdb's copy holds only in-frame clones and misses some; the assay was immunoSEQ multiplex PCR. D and trimming come from the DNA, and the V and J calls and clone size come from that table. The sample records over 100,000 clones, 70% to 80% being singletons. These data come from a study of blood T cell repertoires in COVID-19. Across the whole study: The origin of the acute and convalescent COVID-19 samples was the United States, Italy and Spain. From T cells, B-cell-depleted T cells, or PBMCs came the material, which was cDNA or gDNA.

The V and J ends lost 6 bases and 1 base respectively, with 9 bases between them. Germline assignment: CDR1 KGHSH and CDR2 LQKENI. CDR3 length: 14 residues. The rearrangement joins TRBV18 to TRBJ1-4; no reliable D call. The sample taken for sequencing was peripheral blood. This TCR came from a woman aged 80 or older with acute or convalescent COVID-19. The CDR3 sequence: CASSLTGTNEKLFF. For the CDR3, the DNA is TGTGCCAGCTCCCTGACGGGAACTAATGAAAAACTGTTTTTT.